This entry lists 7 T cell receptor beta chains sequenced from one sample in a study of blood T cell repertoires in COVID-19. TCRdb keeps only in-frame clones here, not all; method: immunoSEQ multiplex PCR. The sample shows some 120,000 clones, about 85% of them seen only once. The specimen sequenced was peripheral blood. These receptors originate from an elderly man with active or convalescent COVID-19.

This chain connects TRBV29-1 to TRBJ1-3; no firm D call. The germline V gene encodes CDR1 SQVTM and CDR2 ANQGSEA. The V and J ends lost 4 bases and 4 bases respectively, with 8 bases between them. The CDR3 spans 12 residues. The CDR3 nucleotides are TGCAGCGTTGTTACAGTCGGAAACACCATATATTTT. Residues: CSVVTVGNTIYF. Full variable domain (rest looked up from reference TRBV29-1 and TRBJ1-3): SAVISQKPSRDICQRGTSLTIQCQVDSQVTMMFWYRQQPGQSLTLIATANQGSEATYESGFVIDKFPISRPNLTFSTLTVSNMSPEDSSIYLCSVVTVGNTIYFGEGSWLTVV.

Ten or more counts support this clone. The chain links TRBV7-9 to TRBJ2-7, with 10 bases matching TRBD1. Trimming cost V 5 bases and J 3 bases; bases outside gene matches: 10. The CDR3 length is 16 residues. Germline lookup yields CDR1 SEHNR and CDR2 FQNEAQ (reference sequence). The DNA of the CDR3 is TGTGCCAGCAGCCAACAGACAGGGGGCCGAATCTACGAGCAGTACTTC. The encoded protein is CASSQQTGGRIYEQYF.

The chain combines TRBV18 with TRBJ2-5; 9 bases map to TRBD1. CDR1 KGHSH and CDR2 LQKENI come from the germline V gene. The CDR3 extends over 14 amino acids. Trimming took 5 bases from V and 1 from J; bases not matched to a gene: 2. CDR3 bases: TGTGCCAGCTCATTGACAGGGGGCCAAGAGACCCAGTACTTC. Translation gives CASSLTGGQETQYF.

Here the CDR3 reads CASRQVVAGELFF. CDR3 coding DNA: TGTGCCAGCCGACAGGTAGTGGCCGGGGAGCTGTTTTTT. The genes are TRBV6-5 and TRBJ2-2; tentative D call: TRBD1 (6 bases). The CDR3 has 13 amino acids. The germline CDR1 and CDR2 sequences are MNHEY and SVGAGI. Trimming took 8 bases from V and 6 from J, leaving 13 bases between them.

The CDR3 loop is CASTPGSGGYQPQHF. Here the CDR3 DNA reads TGTGCCAGCACTCCAGGTTCAGGGGGCTATCAGCCCCAGCATTTT. The J gene is TRBJ1-5, the V gene TRBV2; 8 nucleotides match TRBD1. This CDR3 contains 15 residues. The germline V gene has CDR1 SNHLY and CDR2 FYNNEI. V was pared by 7 bases and J by 5 bases, with 10 bases of the junction left unmatched.

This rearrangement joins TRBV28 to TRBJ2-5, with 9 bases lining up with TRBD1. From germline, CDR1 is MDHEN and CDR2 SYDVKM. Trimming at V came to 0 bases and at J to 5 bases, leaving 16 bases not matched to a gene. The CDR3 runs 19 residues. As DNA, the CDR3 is TGTGCCAGCAGTTTATGGCCCAAACGTCCGGGACAGGGTAGTGAGACCCAGTACTTC. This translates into CASSLWPKRPGQGSETQYF.

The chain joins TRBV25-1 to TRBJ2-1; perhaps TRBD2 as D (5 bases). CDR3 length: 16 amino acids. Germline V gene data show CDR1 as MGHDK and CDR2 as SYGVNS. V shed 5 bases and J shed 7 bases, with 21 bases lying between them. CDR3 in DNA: TGTGCCAGCAGTCTGGGAGTCGGGTCGACCGGGAATGAGCAGTTCTTC. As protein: CASSLGVGSTGNEQFF.